One sample yielded the 9 T cell receptor beta chains listed below, sequenced in a study of blood T cell repertoires in COVID-19. Produced via immunoSEQ multiplex PCR; TCRdb's table is partial and in-frame only. The repertoire includes fewer than 70,000 clones, approximately 87% of them detected once, and around 3.6% sits in the top ten. The source material was peripheral blood. The receptors shown here come from a human donor in a cohort sampled during active COVID-19.

This sequence joins TRBV5-5 and TRBJ1-1; D remains ambiguous. The CDR3 extends over 13 amino acids. The germline V and J ends were trimmed by 7 bases and 3 bases, with 13 bases remaining between them. The germline CDR1 and CDR2 sequences are SGHKS and YYEKEE (reference sequence). CDR3: CASREEGYTEAFF. For the CDR3, the DNA is TGTGCCAGCCGAGAAGAGGGATACACTGAAGCTTTCTTT.

This sequence joins TRBV21-1 and TRBJ2-7; the table's TRBD1 call for D was not verified on the DNA. TRBV21-1 is a pseudogene. The CDR3 spans 11 residues. The CDR3 sequence is CASSHSYEQYF. The CDR3 DNA follows: TGTGCCAGCAGCCATTCCTACGAGCAGTACTTC.

Comments on this clone: Other DNA sequences in the same sample also yield this CDR3. The V gene is TRBV18, the J gene TRBJ1-1; no reliable D call. V was clipped by 2 bases and J by 1 base, with 5 bases between them. Germline V gene sequence: CDR1 KGHSH, CDR2 LQKENI. CDR3 length: 13 amino acids. The CDR3 coding sequence is TGTGCCAGCTCACCAACCGGGAACACTGAAGCTTTCTTT. Residues: CASSPTGNTEAFF.

The chain links TRBV6-1 to TRBJ2-7; D possibly corresponds to TRBD2 (7 bases). This CDR3 contains 14 residues. Trimming took 2 bases from V and 4 from J, leaving 12 bases between them. Germline CDR1 and CDR2: MNHNS and SASEGT. CDR3 loop: CASSETRGGYEQYF. The CDR3 nucleotides read TGTGCCAGCAGTGAAACGAGGGGGGGGTACGAGCAGTACTTC.

CDR3 nucleotides: TGCGCCAGCAGCCACACCCTGACTAGGCTAGATGAGCAGTTCTTC. It encodes CASSHTLTRLDEQFF. The chain employs TRBV4-3 and TRBJ2-1, with a possible D match to TRBD2 (6 bases). The V end was cut by 3 bases, the J end by 8 bases, with 17 bases between. Looked up from germline, CDR1 is LGHNA and CDR2 is YSLEER. This CDR3 contains 15 residues.

The chain is built from TRBV12-3 or TRBV12-4 and TRBJ1-5; TRBD1 matches 7 bases. The CDR3 loop spans 13 amino acids. The junction had 2 bases not matched to a gene; V was cut back by 4 bases and J by 5 bases. CDR3 DNA: TGTGCCAGCAGTTGGACAGGAGATCAGCCCCAGCATTTT. Protein sequence: CASSWTGDQPQHF.

V usage is TRBV7-2 and J usage is TRBJ2-3; D possibly corresponds to TRBD1 (6 bases). CDR1 and CDR2 (germline): SGHTA, FQGNSA. The CDR3 is 14 amino acids. Trimming took 4 bases from V and 2 from J, leaving 10 bases between them. CDR3 region: CASSSDRFTDTQYF. CDR3 sequence (DNA): TGTGCCAGCAGCTCGGACAGATTCACAGATACGCAGTATTTT.

This sequence joins TRBV6-1 and TRBJ1-6; D is unclear. Trimming stripped 2 bases from V and 11 bases from J, with 10 bases between. Germline V gene data show CDR1 as MNHNS and CDR2 as SASEGT. The CDR3 contains 13 residues. CDR3 protein: CASSEQWAPPLHF. CDR3 nucleotide sequence: TGTGCCAGCAGTGAACAATGGGCACCACCCCTCCACTTT.

CDR3 region: CASSKARVTTGIF. The CDR3 nucleotides read TGTGCCAGCAGCAAAGCGAGGGTTACTACAGGGATCTTC. V gene TRBV21-1 combines with J gene TRBJ1-2; the D call in the table, TRBD1, was not verified against the DNA. TRBV21-1 is a known pseudogene. CDR3 length: 13 amino acids.